One sample yielded the 8 T cell receptor beta chains listed below, sequenced in a study of regulatory T cells in long-lasting Graves disease (dated by TCRdb to about 2021). Receptor amplification or capture employed multiplex PCR. Sequencing instrument: Illumina HiSeq 4000. To build TCR beta libraries, CDR3 regions were amplified by Arm-PCR using iRepertoire HTBI primers. The raw public reads went through TCRdb reprocessing: fastp at Q25, MiXCR clone calling, in-frame beta chains kept. Rows matching on CDR3 protein sequence are summarized as one entry with the most common DNA and genes. The sample data list 250,000 to 300,000 distinct CDR3 sequences, and 22% of these were observed just once. Around three fifths of the sample is taken by the ten largest. The time point label of this sample denotes: persistent/refractory GD, antithyroid drugs over 5 years with positive TRAb. For both TCR sequencing and RNA sequencing, RNA was extracted from PBMCs using TRIzol.

Sequenced here: peripheral blood mononuclear cells (PBMCs), sampled when the disease was refractory, from a patient treated with antithyroid drugs. These receptors were obtained from a female donor with Graves disease.

Note on this clonotype: The junction shows a germline mismatch at one end, possibly a read error. This sequence joins TRBV7-2 and TRBJ2-7; maybe TRBD2 (5 bases). CDR3 length: 12 residues. Germline V lookup: CDR1 SGHTA, CDR2 FQGNSA. The CDR3 bases are TGTGCCAGCAACTTAGCGTTCGGCGAGCAGTACTTC. Translated: CASNLAFGEQYF.

This clonotype was recorded a few times. V is TRBV5-1 and J is TRBJ2-7; D possibly corresponds to TRBD1 (6 bases). The ends were cut back, 5 bases at V and 1 base at J, with 16 bases in the middle. The length of the CDR3 is 15 residues. Per the germline V gene, CDR1 is SGHRS and CDR2 is YFSETQ. The CDR3 region is CASSRDTDRSYEQYF. CDR3 coding DNA: TGCGCCAGCAGTCGAGATACGGACAGATCCTACGAGCAGTACTTC.

Points on this clonotype: A much more abundant neighbour one base away suggests this may be a read error. The V gene is TRBV30, the J gene TRBJ2-2; maybe TRBD2 (5 bases). CDR3 length: 12 amino acids. The germline V gene has CDR1 GTSNPN and CDR2 SVGIG (reference sequence). DNA for the CDR3: TGTGCCTGGGAGTTCGCGGAGAGGGAGCTGTCTTTT. It encodes CAWEFAERELSF.

In this sample, this clonotype turned up once. The gene calls are TRBV18 and TRBJ1-1, with a possible D match to TRBD1 (6 bases). Germline values: CDR1 KGHSH, CDR2 LQKENI. Trimming pared 0 bases from V and 4 bases from J, leaving 15 bases between. CDR3 length: 16 amino acids. CDR3 region: CASSPPRGAFGTEAFF. Written as DNA, the CDR3 is TGTGCCAGCTCACCACCAAGGGGGGCCTTTGGCACTGAAGCTTTCTTT.

The chain recombines TRBV20-1 with TRBJ1-5, with D perhaps TRBD1 (6 bases). The CDR3 has 13 amino acids. Germline loops: CDR1 DFQATT, CDR2 SNEGSKA (reference sequence). V dropped 6 bases and J dropped 9 bases, with 18 bases sitting between them. CDR3 nucleotides: TGCAGTGCGGGGACCCCAGGGGCCCGGCCCCAGCATTTT. It is translated as CSAGTPGARPQHF.

The rearrangement joins TRBV5-1 to TRBJ2-5; D is uncertain. Germline V gene lookup returns CDR1 SGHRS and CDR2 YFSETQ. The CDR3 runs to 17 residues. V was clipped by 1 base and J by 3 bases, with 19 bases between them. As DNA, the CDR3 is TGCGCCAGCAGCTTGCCTACCACAAGGTCCCTCGAAGAGACCCAGTACTTC. Residues: CASSLPTTRSLEETQYF.

The chain recombines TRBV13 with TRBJ1-3, with 8 bases matching TRBD1. J gave up 2 bases and V 0 bases, and 0 bases lay outside the gene matches. Germline V lookup: CDR1 PRHDT, CDR2 FYEKMQ (reference sequence). This CDR3 comprises 15 residues. The CDR3 DNA follows: TGTGCCAGCAGCTTAGGGGACAGGGCTGGAAACACCATATATTTT. This encodes CASSLGDRAGNTIYF.

In this sample, this clonotype turned up a few times. The genes are TRBV4-3 and TRBJ2-7; D remains ambiguous. Germline V gene sequence: CDR1 LGHNA, CDR2 YSLEER. With 0 bases removed from V and 3 bases from J, the gap between germline ends came to 18 bases. The CDR3 consists of 17 residues. CDR3: CASSQDVCSRPYYEQYF. Written as DNA, the CDR3 is TGCGCCAGCAGCCAAGATGTCTGCAGCCGCCCCTACTACGAGCAGTACTTC.